These 23 T cell receptor beta chains share one sample of origin, sequenced in a study of blood T cells in healthy people across ages. Using a J-beta primer mix together with a sample-barcoded 5' primer, a second PCR was run for about 6 to 11 cycles. TCRdb re-called the 5' RACE reads through MiXCR, storing one row per CDR3 protein. This sample has about 730,000 distinct CDR3 sequences, with approximately 39% found just once. The sequencing input was blood. The receptors come from a woman in her sixties or seventies in good health.

This clonotype was counted between two and nine times. The rearrangement joins TRBV7-9 to TRBJ1-1; D remains ambiguous. CDR3 length: 15 amino acids. Trimming shortened V by 0 bases and J by 3 bases, and 11 bases separated the two germline ends. Germline assignment: CDR1 SEHNR and CDR2 FQNEAQ (reference sequence). The CDR3 sequence: CASSLAAGSYTEAFF. For the CDR3, the DNA is TGTGCCAGCAGCTTAGCCGCGGGCAGCTACACTGAAGCTTTCTTT.

This clonotype came up many times. V is TRBV5-5 and J is TRBJ2-1, with D possibly being TRBD2 (5 bases). Germline values: CDR1 SGHKS, CDR2 YYEKEE (reference sequence). Trimming took off 4 bases at V and 6 bases at J, with 20 bases between the two ends. This CDR3 has 16 amino acids. The CDR3 nucleotides read TGTGCCAGCAGCACAACCGGGGAGACACGCGGCAATGAGCAGTTCTTC. Its translation is CASSTTGETRGNEQFF. Drawing the rest from reference TRBV5-5 and TRBJ2-1, the complete variable domain is DAGVTQSPTHLIKTRGQQVTLRCSPISGHKSVSWYQQVLGQGPQFIFQYYEKEERGRGNFPDRFSARQFPNYSSELNVNALLLGDSALYLCASSTTGETRGNEQFFGPGTRLTVL.

This clonotype has just a few counts. The chain carries TRBV6-2 or TRBV6-3 and TRBJ2-1; TRBD2 matches 8 bases. Losses at the gene ends were 2 bases for V and 8 bases for J; bases not matched to a gene: 20. CDR3 size: 19 residues. Germline CDR1 MNHEY, CDR2 SVGEGT. The CDR3, as DNA: TGTGCCAGCAGTTACCACCCGCTCCAGGGAGCGGGAGCGGGCGATGAGCAGTTCTTC. This translates into CASSYHPLQGAGAGDEQFF.

This chain uses TRBV5-1 with TRBJ2-1; 7 bases are a match to TRBD1. The V gene's germline CDR1 is SGHRS and CDR2 YFSETQ. This CDR3 is 14 amino acids long. The V and J ends lost 7 bases and 0 bases, in that order; junction bases with no gene match: 4. The CDR3 loop reads CASQDRSSYNEQFF. The CDR3 bases are TGCGCCAGCCAGGACAGGAGCTCCTACAATGAGCAGTTCTTC.

This sequence joins TRBV7-2 and TRBJ1-2, with no clear D. The CDR3 is made up of 11 amino acids. Germline CDR1 SGHTA, CDR2 FQGNSA. Deletions cut 4 bases from V and 8 bases from J, with 8 bases between. Here the CDR3 reads CASSSMEGYTF. The CDR3 DNA sequence: TGTGCCAGCAGCTCGATGGAGGGCTACACCTTC.

This clonotype was seen more than once but under ten times. CDR3 bases: TGTGCCAGCAGCGCCCGGGACAGCTACGAGCAGTACTTC. Protein product: CASSARDSYEQYF. The chain employs TRBV11-2 and TRBJ2-7, with 7 bases lining up with TRBD1. CDR1 is SGHAT and CDR2 is FQNNGV in the germline V gene. This CDR3 has 13 residues. Trimming cost V 5 bases and J 3 bases; bases outside gene matches: 4.

A remark on this clonotype: This clone may be a read error of a much larger clone one base away. The chain links TRBV10-3 to TRBJ2-1, with D possibly TRBD2 on 5 matching bases. The closer fit of TRBJ2-7 to the DNA end suggests the J call may be wrong. Germline V gene sequence: CDR1 ENHRY, CDR2 SYGVKD. The CDR3 runs to 17 residues. The CDR3 bases are TGTGCCATCAGTGAGTTCCAGAGGGAAGTCCCCTACAATGAGCAGTACTTC. It is translated as CAISEFQREVPYNEQYF.

This chain links TRBV18 with TRBJ2-4, with D perhaps matching TRBD2 (6 bases). V lost 2 bases and J 6 bases, leaving 11 bases between the germline ends. Germline V CDR1 and CDR2: KGHSH, LQKENI. CDR3 length: 14 amino acids. The DNA for the CDR3 is TGTGCCAGCTCACCATCGATGGGGGGAAACATTCAGTACTTC. Its protein is CASSPSMGGNIQYF.

In its sample, this clonotype was seen a few times. This chain uses TRBV6-2 or TRBV6-3 with TRBJ1-1; D not certain. Trimming removed 4 bases from V and 8 bases from J, with 8 bases in between. Germline V gene lookup returns CDR1 MNHEY and CDR2 SVGEGT. The CDR3 covers 11 residues. The CDR3 sequence is CASSFDHEAFF. CDR3 in DNA: TGTGCCAGCAGTTTCGACCACGAAGCTTTCTTT.

This clonotype was seen more than once but under ten times. J is TRBJ2-7 and V is TRBV3-1; 9 nucleotides match TRBD2. The DNA end favors TRBJ2-5, so the J call may be wrong. The CDR3 runs to 15 residues. CDR1 is LGHDT and CDR2 is YNNKEL in the germline V gene (reference sequence). The CDR3 protein is CASSSLAGGSGTQYF. For the CDR3, the DNA is TGTGCCAGCAGCTCTCTGGCGGGGGGGTCGGGGACCCAGTACTTC.

This clonotype was found a few times. The chain joins TRBV6-1 to TRBJ2-5; 7 nucleotides align to TRBD2. The junction had 17 bases not matched to a gene; V was cut back by 7 bases and J by 3 bases. This CDR3 has 17 residues. The germline gives CDR1 MNHNS, CDR2 SASEGT. The CDR3 sequence is CASTPPPGLAEKETQYF. CDR3 bases: TGTGCCAGCACCCCACCCCCCGGGCTAGCGGAGAAAGAGACCCAGTACTTC.

This clonotype was counted a few times. This sequence joins TRBV20-1 and TRBJ2-3; D gene uncertain. Between the trimmed V and J ends, which lost 3 bases and 0 bases, there was a span of 13 bases. Germline V lookup: CDR1 DFQATT, CDR2 SNEGSKA (reference sequence). The CDR3 is 15 residues long. The CDR3 DNA reads TGCAGTGCTAGGGAGTCCTTGACTAGCACAGATACGCAGTATTTT. It encodes CSARESLTSTDTQYF.

The J gene is TRBJ2-5, the V gene TRBV27, with D unresolved. Germline V gene data show CDR1 as MNHEY and CDR2 as SMNVEV (reference sequence). The CDR3 spans 13 residues. V dropped 1 base and J dropped 5 bases, with 8 bases sitting between them. The CDR3 coding sequence is TGTGCCAGCAGTTTATTTGGAATGGAGACCCAGTACTTC. Translation: CASSLFGMETQYF.

J is TRBJ2-3 and V is TRBV9; 13 bases fit TRBD2. This CDR3 has 21 amino acids. V trimming: 0 bases; J trimming: 2 bases; junction bases outside the gene matches: 15. Germline V gives CDR1 SGDLS, CDR2 YYNGEE. CDR3 sequence (DNA): TGTGCCAGCAGCGTAGCTCTGACCGGGACTAGCGGGGCGACCTCCACAGATACGCAGTATTTT. This sequence encodes CASSVALTGTSGATSTDTQYF.

This clonotype was seen more than once but under ten times. V is TRBV3-1 and J is TRBJ1-2; D not certain. CDR3 length: 12 residues. CDR1 is LGHDT and CDR2 is YNNKEL in the germline V gene (reference sequence). Trimming left V 0 bases short and J 8 bases short, with 7 bases between. CDR3 sequence reads: CASSQEGEGYTF. DNA for the CDR3: TGTGCCAGCAGCCAAGAAGGTGAGGGCTACACCTTC.

The chain couples TRBV3-1 to TRBJ2-3; D unresolved. Germline CDR1 LGHDT, CDR2 YNNKEL (reference sequence). The CDR3 contains 14 residues. Deletions cut 4 bases from V and 5 bases from J, with 13 bases between. CDR3 in DNA: TGTGCCAGCAGCCCTCTGTCTTTCGGAGATACGCAGTATTTT. The encoded protein is CASSPLSFGDTQYF.

This clonotype was detected many times. The V gene is TRBV6-6, the J gene TRBJ2-7; D is unclear. The CDR3 consists of 11 residues. Trimming shortened V by 4 bases and J by 7 bases, and 8 bases separated the two germline ends. CDR1 is MNHNY and CDR2 is SVGAGI in the germline V gene (reference sequence). The CDR3 region has the DNA TGTGCCAGCAGTTCGAGTAGGGAGCAGTACTTC. As protein: CASSSSREQYF.

A remark on this clonotype: A read error may explain this, as a much larger clone is one base away. The chain couples TRBV4-3 to TRBJ2-1; D ambiguous. The J call is uncertain, as TRBJ2-7 better fits the DNA end. The CDR3 extends over 13 amino acids. CDR1 is LGHNA, CDR2 YSLEER, per germline. CDR3 DNA: TGCGCCAGCAGCCAAGAGATCCACAATGAGCAGTACTTC. It is translated as CASSQEIHNEQYF.

This clonotype was counted a few times. The chain uses TRBV20-1 and TRBJ2-3; D is uncertain. Between the trimmed V and J ends, which lost 4 bases and 2 bases, there was a span of 10 bases. CDR1 and CDR2 (germline): DFQATT, SNEGSKA (reference sequence). The CDR3 has 13 amino acids. The CDR3 nucleotides read TGCAGTGCTAAACGAACATACACAGATACGCAGTATTTT. Translation gives CSAKRTYTDTQYF.

The V call is TRBV5-8, the J call TRBJ2-3, with 11 bases aligning to TRBD2. V lost 4 bases to trimming and J lost 5 bases; unmatched junction nucleotides: 9. Germline loops: CDR1 SGHTS, CDR2 YDEGEE. The CDR3 contains 16 residues. The CDR3 loop reads CASSVLLAGEGDTQYF. The CDR3 DNA is TGTGCCAGCAGCGTTCTACTAGCGGGAGAGGGAGATACGCAGTATTTT.

This clonotype showed up just a few times. The chain recombines TRBV4-3 with TRBJ2-7; no definite D call. The CDR3 totals 14 residues. V was trimmed by 1 base and J by 2 bases, leaving 9 bases between them. CDR1 and CDR2 from the germline V gene are LGHNA and YSLEER. DNA of the CDR3: TGCGCCAGCAGCCAAGGGACGTATACCTACGAGCAGTACTTC. It translates to CASSQGTYTYEQYF.

This clonotype appeared many times. V gene TRBV5-1 combines with J gene TRBJ2-1, with 10 nucleotides matching TRBD1. CDR1 is SGHRS and CDR2 is YFSETQ in the germline V gene. This CDR3 is built from 15 residues. J lost 7 bases, V lost 0 bases, and 4 bases had no gene match. CDR3 DNA: TGCGCCAGCAGCTTGGGACAGGGGGCTCTGAATGAGCAGTTCTTC. Protein product: CASSLGQGALNEQFF.

V is TRBV7-2 and J is TRBJ2-7, with 9 bases that match TRBD1. V shed 5 bases and J 2 bases; nucleotides not matched to a gene: 4. The CDR3 has 14 amino acids. The germline V gene encodes CDR1 SGHTA and CDR2 FQGNSA. CDR3 DNA: TGTGCCAGCAGCGACCGACAGGGGGCCTACGAGCAGTACTTC. Translating it yields CASSDRQGAYEQYF.